This section outlines one T cell receptor beta chain sequence together with its context. The CDR3 contains 14 residues. These data come from a study of monozygotic twins with inflammatory bowel disease. From the 5' RACE reads, TCRdb lists one entry per CDR3 protein and no DNA. This sample's table has about 160,000 distinct CDR3 sequences. Source material: blood. This chain uses TRBV12-3 or TRBV12-4 with TRBJ1-1; TCRdb's D call, TRBD1, is unchecked because there is no DNA. The clonotype comes from a human donor with ulcerative colitis or Crohn's disease, or a healthy co-twin of an affected twin (not recorded which). The CDR3 sequence: CASSKGQPNTEAFF.